The clone carrying this TCR beta chain was picked up one time. Trimming left V 5 bases short and J 5 bases short, with 24 bases between. CDR1 and CDR2 (germline): SGDLS, YYNGEE. This CDR3 region has 17 residues. The sample originates from a study of cytomegalovirus exposure and HLA in healthy donors. Primers included in the PCR were 60 Vbeta and 13 Jbeta primers. Repertoires were generated with immunoSEQ multiplex PCR, while TCRdb's copy carries only in-frame clones and drops some. The top ten clones hold about 0.91% of a sample with over 110,000 clones, roughly 80% of them seen once. Sequencing was carried out using PBMCs. The chain couples TRBV9 to TRBJ2-3, with D possibly being TRBD1 (6 bases). This sequence originates from a man younger than 35 in good health and CMV-seronegative. CDR3 in DNA: TGTGCCAGCAGTTCTGGCAGGGGCACCCTCGGTGGAGATACGCAGTATTTT. It codes for CASSSGRGTLGGDTQYF.